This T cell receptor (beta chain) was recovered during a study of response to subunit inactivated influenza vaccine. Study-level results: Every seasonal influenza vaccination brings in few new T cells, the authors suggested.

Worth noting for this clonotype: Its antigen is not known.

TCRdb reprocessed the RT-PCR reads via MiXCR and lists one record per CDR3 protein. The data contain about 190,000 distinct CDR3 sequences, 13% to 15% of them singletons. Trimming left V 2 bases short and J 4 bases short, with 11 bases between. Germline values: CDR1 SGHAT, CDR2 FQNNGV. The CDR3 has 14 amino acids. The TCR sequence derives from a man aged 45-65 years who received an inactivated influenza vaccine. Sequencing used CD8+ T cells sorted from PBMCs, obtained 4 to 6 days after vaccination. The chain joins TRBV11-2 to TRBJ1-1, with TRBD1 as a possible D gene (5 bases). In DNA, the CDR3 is TGTGCCAGCAGCTTAATAGGGGTGGGCACTGAAGCTTTCTTT. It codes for CASSLIGVGTEAFF.